The T cell receptor (beta chain) described here comes from a study of blood T cell repertoires in COVID-19. Germline loops: CDR1 SGHNT, CDR2 YENEEA. CDR3 size: 15 residues. V lost 4 bases to trimming and J lost 4 bases, with 13 bases between them. Generated by immunoSEQ multiplex PCR, the TCRdb table keeps only in-frame clones and is missing some. The repertoire holds around 170,000 clones, with 86% as singletons. This clone has more than one count but fewer than ten. Sequenced material: peripheral blood. The sequence was collected from a man in his forties or fifties with active or convalescent COVID-19. The rearrangement links TRBV11-3 to TRBJ2-2; D is possibly TRBD2 (6 bases). The CDR3 nucleotides read TGTGCCAGCAGCTCCCAAATGGGAGGCACCGGGGAGCTGTTTTTT. Translating gives CASSSQMGGTGELFF. The variable domain in full, with the rest retrieved from reference TRBV11-3 and TRBJ2-2, is EAGVVQSPRYKIIEKKQPVAFWCNPISGHNTLYWYLQNLGQGPELLIRYENEEAVDDSQLPKDRFSAERLKGVDSTLKIQPAELGDSAVYLCASSSQMGGTGELFFGEGSRLTVL.